Listed below are T cell receptor beta chains from one sample, sequenced in a study of blood T cells in healthy people across ages. TCRdb ran MiXCR on the 5' RACE reads and lists one entry per CDR3 protein. Of about 1.6 million distinct CDR3 sequences in the sample, roughly a third are singletons; the top ten hold approximately 10%. The sequencing input was blood. These receptors originate from a woman aged 25 to 39 in good health. The CDR3 runs from the conserved cysteine through the conserved F or W.

J,V,CDR3
TRBJ2-1,TRBV20-1,CSARGRGNYNEQFF
TRBJ2-1,TRBV28,CASSWAGRTFFSSEQFF
TRBJ2-1,TRBV4-1,CASSLDPKVAGGSSYNEQFF
TRBJ2-5,TRBV5-1,CASSPARQGRETQYF
TRBJ2-5,TRBV9,CASSPWTAPQETQYF
TRBJ2-1,TRBV7-9,CASSGDFYNEQFF
TRBJ2-3,TRBV28,CASSLGRGADTQYF
TRBJ2-7,TRBV29-1,CSVVGGTSPYEQYF
TRBJ1-3,TRBV27,CASSRSGARNTIYF
TRBJ1-1,TRBV12-3/TRBV12-4,CASSFGRWGNTEAFF
TRBJ2-1,TRBV4-1,CASSQALAETYNEQFF
TRBJ1-5,TRBV7-2,CASSSSGSRANQPQHF
TRBJ1-1,TRBV3-1,CASSRGTGNMNTEAFF
TRBJ1-1,TRBV5-5,CASSSGDLNGEAFF
TRBJ1-4,TRBV6-5,CASSRRWGANEKLFF
TRBJ2-1,TRBV20-1,CSASVGTRSHNEQFF
TRBJ2-7,TRBV6-5,CASSYSKRASNEQYF
TRBJ1-5,TRBV20-1,CSATRQKNQPQHF
TRBJ2-1,TRBV27,CASSLSADPSYNEQFF
TRBJ2-1,TRBV6-6,CASRPLSGGGEQFF
TRBJ1-4,TRBV20-1,CSANHFRVNEKLFF
TRBJ1-4,TRBV4-1,CASSRVGTGNNEKLFF
TRBJ2-1,TRBV21-1,CASSKGGGRGRQYNEQFF